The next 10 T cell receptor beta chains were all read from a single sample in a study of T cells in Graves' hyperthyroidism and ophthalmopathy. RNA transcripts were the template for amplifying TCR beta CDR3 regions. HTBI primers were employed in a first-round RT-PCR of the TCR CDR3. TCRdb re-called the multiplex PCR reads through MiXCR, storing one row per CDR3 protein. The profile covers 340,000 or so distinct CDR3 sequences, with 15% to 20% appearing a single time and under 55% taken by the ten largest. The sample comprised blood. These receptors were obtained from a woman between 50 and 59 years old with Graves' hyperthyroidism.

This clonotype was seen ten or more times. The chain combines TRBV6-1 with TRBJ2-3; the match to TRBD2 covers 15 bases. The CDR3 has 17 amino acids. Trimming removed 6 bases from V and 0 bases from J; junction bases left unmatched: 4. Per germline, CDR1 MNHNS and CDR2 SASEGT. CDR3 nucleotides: TGTGCCAGCAGGTGGACTAGCGGGGGGGCAAGCACAGATACGCAGTATTTT. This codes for CASRWTSGGASTDTQYF.

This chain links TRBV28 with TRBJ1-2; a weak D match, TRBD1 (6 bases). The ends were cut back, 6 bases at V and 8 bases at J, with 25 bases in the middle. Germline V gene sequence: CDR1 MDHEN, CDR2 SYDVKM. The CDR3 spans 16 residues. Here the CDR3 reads CASSLSAQGQGYGYTF. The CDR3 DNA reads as TGTGCCAGCAGCCTAAGCGCCCAGGGGCAGGGTTACGGCTACACCTTC.

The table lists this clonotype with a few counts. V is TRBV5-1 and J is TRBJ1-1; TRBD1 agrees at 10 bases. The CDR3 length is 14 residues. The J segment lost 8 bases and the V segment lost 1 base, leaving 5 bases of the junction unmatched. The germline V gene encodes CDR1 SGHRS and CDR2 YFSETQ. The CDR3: CASSLNPGQGEAFF. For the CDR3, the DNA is TGCGCCAGCAGCTTGAACCCGGGACAGGGGGAAGCTTTCTTT.

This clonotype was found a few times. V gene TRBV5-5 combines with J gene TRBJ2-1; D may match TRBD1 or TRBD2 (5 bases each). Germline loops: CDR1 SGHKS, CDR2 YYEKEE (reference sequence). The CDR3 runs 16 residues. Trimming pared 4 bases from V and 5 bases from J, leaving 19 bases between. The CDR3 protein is CASSQDPGRGDNEQFF. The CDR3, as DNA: TGTGCCAGCAGCCAAGATCCGGGGCGAGGGGACAATGAGCAGTTCTTC.

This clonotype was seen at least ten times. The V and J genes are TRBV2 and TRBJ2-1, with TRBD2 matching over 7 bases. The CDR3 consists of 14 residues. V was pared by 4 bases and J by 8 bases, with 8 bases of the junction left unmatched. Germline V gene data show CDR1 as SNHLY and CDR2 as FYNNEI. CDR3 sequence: CASSGGLGQDEQFF. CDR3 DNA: TGTGCCAGCAGTGGCGGACTAGGACAAGATGAGCAGTTCTTC.

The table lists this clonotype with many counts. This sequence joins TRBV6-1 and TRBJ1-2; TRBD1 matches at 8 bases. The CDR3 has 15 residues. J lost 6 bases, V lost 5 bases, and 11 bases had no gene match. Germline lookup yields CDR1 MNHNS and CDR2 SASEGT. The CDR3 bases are TGTGCCAGCAGTCAAGGACAGGGCCTCGGGGATGGCTACACCTTC. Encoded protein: CASSQGQGLGDGYTF.

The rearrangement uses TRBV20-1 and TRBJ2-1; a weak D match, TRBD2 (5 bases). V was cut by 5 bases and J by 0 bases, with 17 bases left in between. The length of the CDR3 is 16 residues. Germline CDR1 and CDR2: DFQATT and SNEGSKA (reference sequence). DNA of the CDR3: TGCAGTGCTTTCGCGGATAGCGTAAGCTCCTACAATGAGCAGTTCTTC. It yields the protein CSAFADSVSSYNEQFF.

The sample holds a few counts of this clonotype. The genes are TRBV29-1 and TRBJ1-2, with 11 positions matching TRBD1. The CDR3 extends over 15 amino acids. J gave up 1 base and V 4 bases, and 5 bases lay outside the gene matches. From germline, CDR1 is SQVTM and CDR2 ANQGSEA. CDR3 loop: CSVATGTGGNYGYTF. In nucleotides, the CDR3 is TGCAGCGTTGCCACCGGGACAGGGGGTAACTATGGCTACACCTTC.

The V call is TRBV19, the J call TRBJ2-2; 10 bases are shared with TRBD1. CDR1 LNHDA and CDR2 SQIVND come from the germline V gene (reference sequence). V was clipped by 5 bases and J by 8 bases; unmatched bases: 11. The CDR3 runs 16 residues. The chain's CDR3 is CASSLRPPGQGGELFF. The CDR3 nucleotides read TGTGCCAGTAGTCTCCGACCCCCGGGACAGGGGGGGGAGCTGTTTTTT.

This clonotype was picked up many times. CDR3 DNA: TGTGCCAGCGATGCGGGGGGGGCTTGGGATACGCAGTATTTT. This codes for CASDAGGAWDTQYF. The chain couples TRBV2 to TRBJ2-3; 9 positions match TRBD2. CDR1 SNHLY and CDR2 FYNNEI come from the germline V gene. V lost 8 bases and J lost 6; bases outside the gene matches: 9. The CDR3 covers 14 residues. Based on the CDR3 plus reference TRBV2 and TRBJ2-3, the full variable domain is EPEVTQTPSHQVTQMGQEVILRCVPISNHLYFYWYRQILGQKVEFLVSFYNNEISEKSEIFDDQFSVERPDGSNFTLKIRSTKLEDSAMYFCASDAGGAWDTQYFGPGTRLTVL.